The sequence of this T cell receptor (beta chain) was determined in a study of blood T cell repertoires in COVID-19 (dated by TCRdb to 2019 to 2021). Notes on the research overall: Collaborator samples came from the United States, Italy and Spain and covered acute and convalescent phases of COVID-19. The repertoires were released in a freely available public database meant as a resource for research on the immune response to SARS-CoV-2. The samples were drawn from two sources: the first 160 participants of the ongoing ImmuneRACE study, and 1,254 subjects contributed by 6 global collaborators. HLA class I and class II types, where available, came from metadata supplied by the sample provider rather than from assay-based typing. Nearly every sample came with metadata listing a de-identified subject ID, COVID-19 status, age in years and sex. The prospective study material was composed of cDNA or gDNA derived from T cells, B-cell-depleted T cells, or PBMCs. Subjects who had been exposed to COVID-19, were actively infected with it, or had recovered from it provided the deeply sampled blood TCRbeta repertoires that made up the dataset. Broader findings and caveats from the paper: Clinical and demographic metadata were provided uncurated, with the amount varying by source and participant.

Participants in the prospective study were enrolled through a virtual design, were aged roughly 18 to 100 years, and lived in about 25 United States geographic areas. In the prospective study, participants were assigned to cohorts based on the clinical history participants reported in a screening survey and a study questionnaire. Recovered participants in ImmuneRACE Cohort 3 were defined as having two consecutive negative NP/OP PCR tests, clearance from a healthcare professional, or resolution of symptoms. Mobile phlebotomists in the prospective study collected whole blood, serum and a nasopharyngeal or oropharyngeal swab from every participant. Prospective study participants could optionally give additional blood draws and questionnaires over an approximately 2-month period. Before DNA extraction, prospective study blood samples were shipped either frozen or at room temperature. Remarks on this clone: No cognate antigen has been identified for it. Qualities for individual bases were not recorded, and no much larger clone is one base off.

The CDR3 covers 16 residues, taking in both the cysteine and the phenylalanine. The entry retains the CDR3 DNA only, 48 bases that are in frame from base 1. From a lookup of the germline V gene, CDR1 and CDR2 are SGHRS and YFSETQ. The V and J ends are trimmed by 0 bases and 0 bases, leaving 9 bases between them. The immunoSEQ Assay, a bias-controlled multiplex PCR, was used to amplify TCRbeta CDR3 regions from genomic DNA. Concerning the study's data processing: Nucleated cell counts per sample were estimated from amplification of reference gene primers within the assay. To quantify the absolute abundance of each unique TCRbeta CDR3 rearrangement, sequence reads were collapsed and filtered. For each sample, productive Simpson clonality was calculated by taking the square root of Simpson's diversity index across productive rearrangements. TCRdb retrieved this table from immuneACCESS and kept in-frame rearrangements only. Not all clones are present; in checked studies, unresolved V genes account for under half, and no reason is known for the remainder. From that table come the V and J calls and clone size; the DNA was used to work out D and trimming. The sample table records about 310,000 clones; approximately 90% of these occur just once. The ten largest clones add up to over 9% of the sample.

This receptor chain uses TRBV5-1 and TRBJ2-2, with TRBD2 perhaps the D gene, on 5 matching bases. The sequencing sample was made of PBMCs or T cells enriched from blood (not recorded which). The TCR comes from a woman between 40 and 55 years old who had recovered from COVID-19. The DNA sequence is as follows: TGCGCCAGCAGCTTGGGGGCTAGCCCGAACACCGGGGAGCTGTTTTTT. This encodes CASSLGASPNTGELFF.